One sample yielded the 22 T cell receptor beta chains listed below, sequenced in a study of blood T cells in healthy people across ages. It was with a sample-barcoded 5' primer and a J-beta primer mix that a second PCR of roughly 7 to 12 cycles was run. TCRdb recomputed calls from the 5' RACE reads with MiXCR, one row per CDR3 protein. The sample has under 700,000 distinct CDR3 sequences; under 30% are singletons. This same sample was also part of a study on T cells of mothers and their children.

The sample consisted of blood. The origin of the receptors is a boy under 18 in good health.

In this sample, this clonotype turned up many times. One junction end disagrees with the germline gene, perhaps due to a read error. The chain is built from TRBV5-1 and TRBJ2-1; D perhaps matches TRBD2 (6 bases). The CDR3 is 12 amino acids. Germline CDR1 SGHRS, CDR2 YFSETQ. The CDR3 spells CASSLEGNEQFF. In DNA form, the CDR3 reads TGTGCCAGCAGCTTGGAGGGAAATGAGCAGTTCTTC.

The J gene is TRBJ2-4, the V gene TRBV5-1; D not resolved. Between the trimmed V and J ends, which lost 0 bases and 6 bases, there was a span of 7 bases. The germline gives CDR1 SGHRS, CDR2 YFSETQ. The CDR3 sequence is 13 residues long. The CDR3 DNA reads TGCGCCAGCAGCTTGGACTCAGTAAACATTCAGTACTTC. It is translated as CASSLDSVNIQYF.

This clonotype has a handful of counts. A junction end diverges from the germline sequence, so it may reflect a read error. The chain recombines TRBV11-2 with TRBJ2-5, with D possibly TRBD2 on 6 matching bases. The germline V gene encodes CDR1 SGHAT and CDR2 FQNNGV. There are 15 residues in the CDR3. CDR3 amino acids: CASSLATGWGETQYF. For the CDR3, the DNA is TGTGCCAGCAGCTTAGCCACCGGTTGGGGGGAGACCCAGTACTTT.

This clonotype was recorded a few times. V usage is TRBV7-3 and J usage is TRBJ2-5; the D is unclear. The CDR3 consists of 13 residues. Trimming took off 4 bases at V and 0 bases at J, with 6 bases between the two ends. Germline V gives CDR1 SGHTA, CDR2 FQGTGA. The CDR3 DNA reads as TGTGCCAGCAGCTCAAGCAACCAAGAGACCCAGTACTTC. Translated: CASSSSNQETQYF.

The sample holds many counts of this clonotype. In nucleotides, the CDR3 is TGTGCCAGCAGCTTAAGCGGGAGCTCCTACAATGAGCAGTTCTTC. Its protein is CASSLSGSSYNEQFF. V usage is TRBV7-2 and J usage is TRBJ2-1; 8 bases align to TRBD2. The trim removed 2 bases at V and 0 bases at J, leaving 0 bases unmatched. In germline, CDR1 is SGHTA, CDR2 FQGNSA. The CDR3 loop spans 15 amino acids.

This sequence joins TRBV6-1 and TRBJ2-1; TRBD2 agrees at 11 bases. With 6 bases clipped from V and 1 base from J, the junction kept 8 bases outside the gene matches. The CDR3 contains 17 residues. Germline V gene lookup returns CDR1 MNHNS and CDR2 SASEGT. CDR3 nucleotides: TGTGCCAGCAGACGGGAGGGACTAGCGGCATCCTACAATGAGCAGTTCTTC. Translating it yields CASRREGLAASYNEQFF.

A few counts support this clonotype. The rearrangement joins TRBV4-1 to TRBJ2-5, with D possibly TRBD2 on 6 matching bases. The closer fit of TRBJ2-1 to the DNA end suggests the J call may be wrong. Germline V gives CDR1 MGHRA, CDR2 YSYEKL. This CDR3 is built from 17 residues. CDR3 nucleotide sequence: TGCGCCAGCAGCCAAGATCTTGTGGCGGGACGATACAATGAGCAGTTCTTC. It yields the protein CASSQDLVAGRYNEQFF.

The rearrangement links TRBV20-1 to TRBJ2-4, with 8 bases lining up with TRBD2. The CDR3 spans 14 residues. J lost 5 bases, V lost 7 bases, and 10 bases had no gene match. Germline V gene lookup returns CDR1 DFQATT and CDR2 SNEGSKA (reference sequence). The DNA of the CDR3 is TGCAGTGTTGGAATCGGGGGGGCGGAAAACATTCAGTACTTC. Translation: CSVGIGGAENIQYF.

This clonotype has more than one count but fewer than ten. The gene calls are TRBV9 and TRBJ2-5; D gene unclear. The CDR3 contains 13 residues. V was trimmed by 4 bases and J by 2 bases, leaving 9 bases between them. The germline V gene encodes CDR1 SGDLS and CDR2 YYNGEE. CDR3: CASSSDGQETQYF. The CDR3 DNA reads TGTGCCAGCAGCAGCGACGGGCAAGAGACCCAGTACTTC.

This clonotype was observed a handful of times. V gene TRBV5-6 combines with J gene TRBJ2-6; D is ambiguous. CDR1 is SGHDT and CDR2 is YYEEEE in the germline V gene. The CDR3 extends over 17 amino acids. V lost 2 bases and J lost 1, with 13 bases in between. The CDR3 region has the DNA TGTGCCAGCAGCTTACCCGGTGATAATTCTGGGGCCAACGTCCTGACTTTC. Translation: CASSLPGDNSGANVLTF.

There are many counts of this clonotype. The V call is TRBV25-1, the J call TRBJ2-7; tentative D call: TRBD1 (5 bases). Germline V CDR1 and CDR2: MGHDK, SYGVNS. This CDR3 spans 13 amino acids. Trimming pared 5 bases from V and 3 bases from J, leaving 11 bases between. CDR3 sequence: CASSWGQGYEQYF. CDR3 coding DNA: TGTGCCAGCAGTTGGGGTCAGGGCTACGAGCAGTACTTC.

The chain combines TRBV11-1 with TRBJ1-4, with unresolved D. Trimming took off 4 bases at V and 4 bases at J, with 16 bases between the two ends. Per germline, CDR1 SGHAT and CDR2 FQDESV (reference sequence). This CDR3 comprises 16 residues. The CDR3 protein is CASSSRLDRLNEKLFF. The CDR3 bases are TGTGCCAGCAGCTCTCGACTGGACCGGCTTAATGAAAAACTGTTTTTT.

The chain employs TRBV9 and TRBJ2-2; D is undetermined. V lost 2 bases and J lost 4, with 3 bases in between. The CDR3 totals 12 residues. CDR1 is SGDLS and CDR2 is YYNGEE in the germline V gene. The chain's CDR3 is CASSVLTGELFF. Here the CDR3 DNA reads TGTGCCAGCAGCGTCCTCACCGGGGAGCTGTTTTTT.

This clonotype was picked up a small number of times. CDR3 sequence (DNA): TGTGCCAGCTCGACGGGACTAGTATATGAGCAGTTCTTC. This encodes CASSTGLVYEQFF. The chain is built from TRBV18 and TRBJ2-1, with 8 bases that match TRBD2. J gave up 8 bases and V 6 bases, and 6 bases lay outside the gene matches. The germline V gene has CDR1 KGHSH and CDR2 LQKENI. CDR3 size: 13 residues.

This clonotype appeared a few times. The chain joins TRBV4-3 to TRBJ2-1, with 8 bases lining up with TRBD2. The J call could be wrong; TRBJ2-7 is a better fit for the DNA end. This CDR3 is 15 amino acids long. Germline CDR1 LGHNA, CDR2 YSLEER. For the CDR3, the DNA is TGCGCCAGCAGCCAATCCGGGACTAGATCTGGCGAGCAGTACTTC. Its protein product is CASSQSGTRSGEQYF.

The chain recombines TRBV20-1 with TRBJ1-1; maybe TRBD1 (6 bases). The CDR3 is 13 amino acids. Germline-derived CDR1 and CDR2 are DFQATT and SNEGSKA (reference sequence). Trimming cost V 7 bases and J 1 base, with 13 bases left between them. The CDR3 reads CSVTGGANTEAFF. The CDR3 DNA sequence: TGCAGTGTAACCGGGGGGGCGAACACTGAAGCTTTCTTT.

The chain is built from TRBV20-1 and TRBJ2-5; D may be TRBD2 (5 bases). The better agreement between TRBJ2-1 and the DNA end casts doubt on the J call. CDR1 and CDR2 from the germline V gene are DFQATT and SNEGSKA (reference sequence). The CDR3 consists of 11 residues. CDR3 DNA: TGCAGTGCTAGTCAACTAGTCGAGCAGTTCTTC. Translated, it gives CSASQLVEQFF.

This chain uses TRBV6-2 or TRBV6-3 with TRBJ2-6; 9 positions match TRBD1. Trimming removed 6 bases from V and 0 bases from J; junction bases left unmatched: 6. The CDR3 is 17 residues long. CDR1 is MNHEY and CDR2 is SVGEGT in the germline V gene. CDR3 nucleotide sequence: TGTGCCAGCAGGGAGACAGGGGGGTTCTCTGGGGCCAACGTCCTGACTTTC. Translation gives CASRETGGFSGANVLTF.

This clonotype was observed a handful of times. The chain has TRBV19 and TRBJ2-1; TRBD1 matches at 8 bases. Per the germline V gene, CDR1 is LNHDA and CDR2 is SQIVND (reference sequence). CDR3 size: 18 residues. J lost 1 base, V lost 6 bases, and 14 bases had no gene match. The CDR3 coding sequence is TGTGCCAGTAGGGGCCTCGGCCGGGACAGGATTTCCTACAATGAGCAGTTCTTC. It specifies CASRGLGRDRISYNEQFF.

This rearrangement joins TRBV20-1 to TRBJ1-6; a weak D match, TRBD1 (5 bases). Germline assignment: CDR1 DFQATT and CDR2 SNEGSKA (reference sequence). The CDR3 is made up of 15 amino acids. V dropped 4 bases and J dropped 0 bases, with 10 bases sitting between them. CDR3 bases: TGCAGTGCTACCCCAGGGAGCTCCTATAATTCACCCCTCCACTTT. Translation: CSATPGSSYNSPLHF.

This clonotype was counted at least ten times. The chain couples TRBV4-3 to TRBJ2-4, with TRBD1 matching 9 bases. Germline CDR1 and CDR2: LGHNA and YSLEER. The V gene end was trimmed by 0 bases and the J gene end by 2 bases; junction bases not matched to a gene: 5. The CDR3 consists of 17 residues. The CDR3 sequence is CASSQDRTGESKNIQYF. The CDR3, as DNA: TGCGCCAGCAGCCAAGATCGGACAGGGGAATCCAAAAACATTCAGTACTTC.

This chain connects TRBV20-1 to TRBJ2-7, with unresolved D. Between the trimmed V and J ends, which lost 3 bases and 0 bases, there was a span of 12 bases. Germline CDR1 and CDR2: DFQATT and SNEGSKA (reference sequence). CDR3 length: 14 amino acids. The CDR3 loop reads CSASPSAHSYEQYF. CDR3 in DNA: TGCAGTGCTAGTCCCAGCGCCCACTCCTACGAGCAGTACTTC.